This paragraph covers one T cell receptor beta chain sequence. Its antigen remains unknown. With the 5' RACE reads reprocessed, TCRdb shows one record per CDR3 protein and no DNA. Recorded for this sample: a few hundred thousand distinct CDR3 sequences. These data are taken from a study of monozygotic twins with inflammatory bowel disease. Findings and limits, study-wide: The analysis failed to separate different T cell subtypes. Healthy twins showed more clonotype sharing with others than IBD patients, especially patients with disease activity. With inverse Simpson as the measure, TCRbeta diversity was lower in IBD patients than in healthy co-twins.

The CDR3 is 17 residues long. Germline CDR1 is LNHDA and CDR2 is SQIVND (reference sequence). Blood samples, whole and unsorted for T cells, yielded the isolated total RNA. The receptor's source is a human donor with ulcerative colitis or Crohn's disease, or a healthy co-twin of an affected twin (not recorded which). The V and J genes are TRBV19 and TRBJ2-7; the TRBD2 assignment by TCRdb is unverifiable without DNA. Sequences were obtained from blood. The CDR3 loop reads CASSIAATSGAPYEQYF.